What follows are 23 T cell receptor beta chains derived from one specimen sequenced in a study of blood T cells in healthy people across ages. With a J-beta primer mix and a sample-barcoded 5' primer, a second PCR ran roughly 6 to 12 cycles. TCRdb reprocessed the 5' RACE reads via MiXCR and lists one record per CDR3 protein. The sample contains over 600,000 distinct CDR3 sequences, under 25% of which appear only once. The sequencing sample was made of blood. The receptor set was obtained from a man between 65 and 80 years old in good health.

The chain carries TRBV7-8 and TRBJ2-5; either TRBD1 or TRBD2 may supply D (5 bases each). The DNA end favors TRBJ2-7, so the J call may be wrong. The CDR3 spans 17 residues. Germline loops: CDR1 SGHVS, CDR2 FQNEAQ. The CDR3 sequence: CASSLVASGWESYEQYF. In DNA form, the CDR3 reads TGTGCCAGCAGCTTAGTTGCATCAGGGTGGGAGTCCTACGAGCAGTACTTC.

CDR3 residues: CASSDRECTDTQYF. For the CDR3, the DNA is TGTGCCAGCAGCGATCGGGAGTGCACAGATACGCAGTATTTT. V and J are TRBV21-1 and TRBJ2-3; the table's D call, TRBD2, has no DNA check behind it. TRBV21-1 is a recognized pseudogene. The CDR3 is 14 amino acids.

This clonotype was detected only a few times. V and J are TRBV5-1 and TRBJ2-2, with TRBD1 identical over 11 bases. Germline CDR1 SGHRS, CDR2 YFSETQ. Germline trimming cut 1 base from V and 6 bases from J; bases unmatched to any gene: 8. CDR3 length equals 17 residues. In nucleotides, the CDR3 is TGCGCCAGCAGCTTGACCGGGACAGGGGGTATGGCCGGGGAGCTGTTTTTT. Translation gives CASSLTGTGGMAGELFF. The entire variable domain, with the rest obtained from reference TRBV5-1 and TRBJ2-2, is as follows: KAGVTQTPRYLIKTRGQQVTLSCSPISGHRSVSWYQQTPGQGLQFLFEYFSETQRNKGNFPGRFSGRQFSNSRSEMNVSTLELGDSALYLCASSLTGTGGMAGELFFGEGSRLTVL.

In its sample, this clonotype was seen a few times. The CDR3 DNA reads TGCGCCAGCAGCCAAGGGACAGGGGGCACCGGGGAGCTGTTTTTT. Amino acids: CASSQGTGGTGELFF. The chain employs TRBV4-3 and TRBJ2-2; TRBD1 matches at 10 bases. In germline, CDR1 is LGHNA, CDR2 YSLEER. This CDR3 contains 15 residues. Germline trimming cut 1 base from V and 4 bases from J; bases unmatched to any gene: 0.

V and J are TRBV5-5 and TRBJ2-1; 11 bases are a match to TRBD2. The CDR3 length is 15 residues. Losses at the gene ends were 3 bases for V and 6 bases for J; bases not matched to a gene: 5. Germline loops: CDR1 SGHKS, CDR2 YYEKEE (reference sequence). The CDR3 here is CASSSLAGEGNEQFF. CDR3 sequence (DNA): TGTGCCAGCAGCTCACTAGCGGGAGAGGGCAATGAGCAGTTCTTC.

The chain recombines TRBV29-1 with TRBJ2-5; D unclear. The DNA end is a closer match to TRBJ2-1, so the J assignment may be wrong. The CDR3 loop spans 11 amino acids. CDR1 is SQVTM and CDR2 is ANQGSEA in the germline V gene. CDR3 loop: CSVENLPLQFF. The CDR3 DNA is TGCAGCGTTGAAAACCTACCGTTACAGTTCTTC.

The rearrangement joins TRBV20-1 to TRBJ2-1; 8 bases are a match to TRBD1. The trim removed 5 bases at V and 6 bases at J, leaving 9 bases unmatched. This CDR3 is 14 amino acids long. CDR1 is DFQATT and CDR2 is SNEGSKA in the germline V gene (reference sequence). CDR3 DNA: TGCAGTGCTCAACACGGACAGGGCCGCAATGAGCAGTTCTTC. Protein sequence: CSAQHGQGRNEQFF.

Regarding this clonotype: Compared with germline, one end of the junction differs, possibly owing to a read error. The CDR3 nucleotides are TGTACCAGCTTAACGGCCAGGGTCTCCTACGAGCAGTACTTC. It is translated as CTSLTARVSYEQYF. The chain couples TRBV2 to TRBJ2-7; the D gene is possibly TRBD1 (5 bases). Germline loops: CDR1 SNHLY, CDR2 FYNNEI. CDR3 length: 14 residues.

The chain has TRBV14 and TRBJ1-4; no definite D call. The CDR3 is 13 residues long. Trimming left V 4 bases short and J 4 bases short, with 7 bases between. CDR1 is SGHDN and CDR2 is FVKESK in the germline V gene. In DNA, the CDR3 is TGTGCCAGCAGCCGGACGGTTAATGAAAAACTGTTTTTT. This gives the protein CASSRTVNEKLFF.

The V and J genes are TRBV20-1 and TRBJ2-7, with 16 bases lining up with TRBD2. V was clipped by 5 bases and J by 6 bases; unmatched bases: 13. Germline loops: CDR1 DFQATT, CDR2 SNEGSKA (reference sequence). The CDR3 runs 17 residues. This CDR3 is CSAPPGLAGGPGLEQYF. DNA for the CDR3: TGCAGTGCTCCCCCGGGACTAGCGGGAGGGCCTGGACTCGAGCAGTACTTC.

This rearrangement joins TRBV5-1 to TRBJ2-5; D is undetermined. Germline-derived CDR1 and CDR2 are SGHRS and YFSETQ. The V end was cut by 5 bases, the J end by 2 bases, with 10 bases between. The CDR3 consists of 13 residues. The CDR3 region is CASSTTPQETQYF. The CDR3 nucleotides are TGCGCCAGCAGTACGACTCCACAAGAGACCCAGTACTTC.

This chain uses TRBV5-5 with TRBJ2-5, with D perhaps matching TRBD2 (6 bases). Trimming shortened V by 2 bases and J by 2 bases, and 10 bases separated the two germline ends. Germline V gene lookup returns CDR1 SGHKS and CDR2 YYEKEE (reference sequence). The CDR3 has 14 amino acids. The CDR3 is CASSFRDFQETQYF. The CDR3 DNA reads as TGTGCCAGCAGCTTTAGGGACTTTCAAGAGACCCAGTACTTC.

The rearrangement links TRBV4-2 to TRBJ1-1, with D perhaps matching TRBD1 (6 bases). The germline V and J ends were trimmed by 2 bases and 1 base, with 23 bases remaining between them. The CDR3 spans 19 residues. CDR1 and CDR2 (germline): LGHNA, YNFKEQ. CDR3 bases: TGTGCCAGCAGCCAACCTTCCGGGGGGGGCCGGGATAGGAACACTGAAGCTTTCTTT. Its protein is CASSQPSGGGRDRNTEAFF.

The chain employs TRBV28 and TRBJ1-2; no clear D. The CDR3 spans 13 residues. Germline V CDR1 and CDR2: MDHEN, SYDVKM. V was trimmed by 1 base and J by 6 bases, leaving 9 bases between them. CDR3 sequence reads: CASSLSLSDGYTF. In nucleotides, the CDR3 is TGTGCCAGCAGTTTATCCCTGAGTGATGGCTACACCTTC.

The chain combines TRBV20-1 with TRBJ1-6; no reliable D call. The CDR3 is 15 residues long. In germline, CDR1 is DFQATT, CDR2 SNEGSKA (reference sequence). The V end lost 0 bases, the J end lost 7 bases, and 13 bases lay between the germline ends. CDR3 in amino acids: CSARDLRGTNSPLHF. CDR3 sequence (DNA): TGCAGTGCTAGAGACCTCCGGGGAACAAATTCACCCCTCCACTTT.

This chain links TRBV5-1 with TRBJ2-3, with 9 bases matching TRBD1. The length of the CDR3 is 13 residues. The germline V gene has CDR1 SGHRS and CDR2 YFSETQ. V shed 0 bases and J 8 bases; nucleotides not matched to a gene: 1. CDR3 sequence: CASSLGQGVTQYF. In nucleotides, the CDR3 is TGCGCCAGCAGCTTGGGACAGGGGGTTACGCAGTATTTT.

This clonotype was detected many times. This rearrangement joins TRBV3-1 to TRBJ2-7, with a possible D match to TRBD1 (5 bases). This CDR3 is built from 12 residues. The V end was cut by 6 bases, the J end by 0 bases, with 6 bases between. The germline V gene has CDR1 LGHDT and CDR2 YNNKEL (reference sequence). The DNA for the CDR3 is TGTGCCAGCAGTCAGGGCTCCTACGAGCAGTACTTC. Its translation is CASSQGSYEQYF.

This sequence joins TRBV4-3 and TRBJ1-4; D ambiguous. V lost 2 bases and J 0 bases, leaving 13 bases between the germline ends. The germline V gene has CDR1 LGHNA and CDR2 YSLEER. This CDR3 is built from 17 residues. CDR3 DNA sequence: TGCGCCAGCAGCCAAAACGAGGGTGATGCAACTAATGAAAAACTGTTTTTT. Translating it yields CASSQNEGDATNEKLFF.

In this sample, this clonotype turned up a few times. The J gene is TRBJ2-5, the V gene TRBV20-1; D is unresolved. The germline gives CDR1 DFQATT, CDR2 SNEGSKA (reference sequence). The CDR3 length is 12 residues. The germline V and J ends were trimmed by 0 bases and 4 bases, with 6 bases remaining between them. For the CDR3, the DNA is TGCAGTGCTAGAGAGAGGCCAGAGACCCAGTACTTC. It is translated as CSARERPETQYF.

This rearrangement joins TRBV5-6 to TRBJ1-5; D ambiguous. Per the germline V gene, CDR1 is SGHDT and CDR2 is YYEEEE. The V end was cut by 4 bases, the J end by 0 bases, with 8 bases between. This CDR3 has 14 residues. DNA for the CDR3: TGTGCCAGCAGCCCGGGCCATAGCAATCAGCCCCAGCATTTT. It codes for CASSPGHSNQPQHF.

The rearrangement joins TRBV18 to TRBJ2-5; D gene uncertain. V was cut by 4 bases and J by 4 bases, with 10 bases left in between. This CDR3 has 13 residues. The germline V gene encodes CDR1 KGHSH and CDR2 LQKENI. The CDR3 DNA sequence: TGTGCCAGCTCACGGTCCGGACGAGAGACCCAGTACTTC. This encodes CASSRSGRETQYF.

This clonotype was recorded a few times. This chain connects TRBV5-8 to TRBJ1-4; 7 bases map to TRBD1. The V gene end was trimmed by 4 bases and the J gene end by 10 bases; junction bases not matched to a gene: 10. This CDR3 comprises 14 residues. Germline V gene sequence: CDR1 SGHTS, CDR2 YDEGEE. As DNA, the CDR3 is TGTGCCAGCAGCCTATACTCCTCAGGGGGAAAACTGTTTTTT. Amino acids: CASSLYSSGGKLFF. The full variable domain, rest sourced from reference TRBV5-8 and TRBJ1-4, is EAGVTQSPTHLIKTRGQQATLRCSPISGHTSVYWYQQALGLGLQFLLWYDEGEERNRGNFPPRFSGRQFPNYSSELNVNALELEDSALYLCASSLYSSGGKLFFGSGTQLSVL.

CDR3 amino acids: CASSYSISGSSYEQYF. CDR3 bases: TGTGCCAGCAGTTACTCGATTAGCGGGAGTTCCTACGAGCAGTACTTC. This chain joins TRBV6-2 or TRBV6-3 and TRBJ2-7; TRBD2 agrees at 9 bases. CDR3 length equals 16 residues. J gave up 1 base and V 0 bases, and 4 bases lay outside the gene matches. Germline loops: CDR1 MNHEY, CDR2 SVGEGT.